These 30 T cell receptor beta chains came from one sample sequenced in a study of CD8 T cells in Susac syndrome. Random hexamers were used to reverse transcribe an amount of roughly 0.45 to 1 ug RNA. TCRdb reanalysed the immunoSEQ multiplex PCR reads using MiXCR and keeps one entry per CDR3 protein. The sample lists 230,000 or so distinct CDR3 sequences, 95% seen once, with 0.095% in the top ten. The sequencing sample was made of CD4+ T cells from PBMCs. These receptors were obtained from a human donor with multiple sclerosis.

CDR3 protein: CATSSRPGRGTDTQYF. DNA for the CDR3: TGTGCCACCAGCAGCCGTCCGGGCCGGGGCACAGATACGCAGTATTTT. V is TRBV15 and J is TRBJ2-3; D ambiguous. Trimming took 3 bases from V and 1 from J, leaving 14 bases between them. Germline assignment: CDR1 LNHNV and CDR2 YYDKDF (reference sequence). This CDR3 contains 16 residues.

The CDR3 here is CASSDQGALYGYTF. CDR3 nucleotides: TGTGCCAGCAGTGATCAGGGGGCTCTTTATGGCTACACCTTC. The chain employs TRBV2 and TRBJ1-2; 8 bases agree with TRBD1. The ends lost 3 bases at V and 5 bases at J; junction bases unmatched: 5. This CDR3 has 14 residues. CDR1 and CDR2 (germline): SNHLY, FYNNEI.

The rearrangement links TRBV27 to TRBJ2-4, with TRBD2 matching 8 bases. The CDR3 runs to 14 residues. After removal of 3 bases from V and 6 bases from J, the junction contained 4 bases not matched to a gene. Germline V gives CDR1 MNHEY, CDR2 SMNVEV (reference sequence). The CDR3 reads CASSFGGAVNIQYF. In DNA, the CDR3 is TGTGCCAGCAGTTTCGGGGGGGCTGTAAACATTCAGTACTTC.

The chain recombines TRBV5-1 with TRBJ2-7; D tentatively fits TRBD1 or TRBD2 (5 bases each). This CDR3 comprises 16 residues. The V gene's germline CDR1 is SGHRS and CDR2 YFSETQ. V was shortened by 4 bases and J by 0 bases, with 17 bases between the two germline ends. The chain's CDR3 is CASSGPLGVNSYEQYF. CDR3 bases: TGCGCCAGCAGCGGACCTCTGGGGGTTAACTCCTACGAGCAGTACTTC.

The chain is built from TRBV6-2 or TRBV6-3 and TRBJ2-1; 9 bases align to TRBD2. Germline values: CDR1 MNHEY, CDR2 SVGEGT. After removal of 7 bases from V and 5 bases from J, the junction contained 6 bases not matched to a gene. The CDR3 spans 14 residues. CDR3 sequence: CASKRGGAHNEQFF. In nucleotides, the CDR3 is TGTGCCAGCAAACGCGGGGGGGCCCACAATGAGCAGTTCTTC.

The CDR3 DNA is TGTGCCAGCAGCTCCAGTGGAGGGGCAGGGCAAGAGCAGTACTTC. Translation: CASSSSGGAGQEQYF. The genes are TRBV3-1 and TRBJ2-7; the D gene is possibly TRBD2 (6 bases). Trimming removed 5 bases at V and 7 bases at J, with 21 bases between. CDR1 is LGHDT and CDR2 is YNNKEL in the germline V gene (reference sequence). This CDR3 is built from 15 residues.

The rearrangement links TRBV12-3 or TRBV12-4 to TRBJ1-4, with unresolved D. The CDR3 has 14 amino acids. The V end was cut by 3 bases, the J end by 7 bases, with 12 bases between. This chain's CDR3 is CASSFSEVGEKLFF. The CDR3 DNA is TGTGCCAGCAGTTTTAGCGAAGTGGGTGAAAAACTGTTTTTT.

This clonotype appeared a single time. CDR3 DNA sequence: TGTGCCAGCAGGCGGACAGTCGGGTACGAGCAGTACTTC. Protein product: CASRRTVGYEQYF. V is TRBV3-1 and J is TRBJ2-7, with D maybe TRBD1 (6 bases). CDR3 length equals 13 residues. Germline V lookup: CDR1 LGHDT, CDR2 YNNKEL (reference sequence). Trimming pared 6 bases from V and 4 bases from J, leaving 13 bases between.

This chain links TRBV3-1 with TRBJ2-2; no clear D. This CDR3 is built from 16 residues. Germline V gives CDR1 LGHDT, CDR2 YNNKEL (reference sequence). The germline V and J ends were trimmed by 1 base and 4 bases, with 13 bases remaining between them. CDR3 amino acids: CASSQGGGLRTGELFF. The CDR3, as DNA: TGTGCCAGCAGCCAAGGAGGTGGTCTTCGCACCGGGGAGCTGTTTTTT.

This rearrangement joins TRBV30 to TRBJ1-5, with unresolved D. Germline V gene data show CDR1 as GTSNPN and CDR2 as SVGIG (reference sequence). The CDR3 consists of 13 residues. Trimming shortened V by 3 bases and J by 2 bases, and 8 bases separated the two germline ends. For the CDR3, the DNA is TGTGCCTGGAGCTATGTCGGCAATCAGCCCCAGCATTTT. This gives the protein CAWSYVGNQPQHF.

The chain couples TRBV20-1 to TRBJ2-5, with a weak D call TRBD1 (6 bases). This CDR3 is 13 amino acids long. Germline lookup yields CDR1 DFQATT and CDR2 SNEGSKA (reference sequence). V was trimmed by 1 base and J by 2 bases, leaving 8 bases between them. The CDR3 DNA reads TGCAGTGCTAGAGGACAGGCACAAGAGACCCAGTACTTC. Its protein is CSARGQAQETQYF.

The CDR3, as DNA: TGTGCCAGCAGCCCAGACGGGGGAGGGAACTATGGCTACACCTTC. It codes for CASSPDGGGNYGYTF. V is TRBV5-4 and J is TRBJ1-2; TRBD1 might be the D (5 bases). This CDR3 is built from 15 residues. Trimming took off 4 bases at V and 2 bases at J, with 15 bases between the two ends. Germline V gene data show CDR1 as SGHNT and CDR2 as YYREEE (reference sequence).

The V call is TRBV12-3 or TRBV12-4, the J call TRBJ2-3, with D tentatively TRBD1 (6 bases). The V gene lost 3 bases and the J gene lost 3 bases, with 16 bases spanning the gap. This CDR3 is built from 16 residues. This CDR3 is CASSFAHGGLTDTQYF. In nucleotides, the CDR3 is TGTGCCAGCAGTTTCGCTCATGGGGGCCTAACAGATACGCAGTATTTT.

V and J are TRBV5-6 and TRBJ1-5, with no clear D. V lost 3 bases and J lost 4, with 14 bases in between. Per germline, CDR1 SGHDT and CDR2 YYEEEE. This CDR3 has 15 residues. The CDR3 DNA reads TGTGCCAGCAGCTCTTACCGAGCCCCTAATCAGCCCCAGCATTTT. Protein: CASSSYRAPNQPQHF.

The CDR3 region is CASSFSGGNTIYF. Here the CDR3 DNA reads TGTGCCAGCAGTTTTAGCGGAGGAAACACCATATATTTT. This sequence joins TRBV27 and TRBJ1-3; D is ambiguous. This CDR3 spans 13 amino acids. CDR1 and CDR2 from the germline V gene are MNHEY and SMNVEV (reference sequence). The V end was cut by 3 bases, the J end by 4 bases, with 7 bases between.

The chain employs TRBV7-2 and TRBJ1-1; 10 positions match TRBD1. The CDR3 has 18 residues. V shed 2 bases and J 2 bases; nucleotides not matched to a gene: 11. Germline-derived CDR1 and CDR2 are SGHTA and FQGNSA. The CDR3 nucleotides read TGTGCCAGCAGCTTATATTTCGGGACAGGGGCCACCAACACTGAAGCTTTCTTT. As protein: CASSLYFGTGATNTEAFF.

J is TRBJ2-7 and V is TRBV20-1, with D perhaps TRBD1 or TRBD2 (5 bases each). Deletions cut 5 bases from V and 2 bases from J, with 13 bases between. CDR1 DFQATT and CDR2 SNEGSKA come from the germline V gene (reference sequence). CDR3 length equals 13 residues. Here the CDR3 reads CSALRGYTYEQYF. The CDR3 DNA reads TGCAGTGCTTTGAGGGGCTACACCTACGAGCAGTACTTC.

The gene calls are TRBV4-2 and TRBJ2-5, with 14 bases lining up with TRBD2. CDR3 length equals 17 residues. Germline V gene data show CDR1 as LGHNA and CDR2 as YNFKEQ. The V and J ends lost 1 base and 3 bases, in that order; junction bases with no gene match: 4. The CDR3 DNA is TGTGCCAGCAGCCAAGGAGGGGGACTAGCGGGAGAAGAGACCCAGTACTTC. Amino acids: CASSQGGGLAGEETQYF.

The chain recombines TRBV7-9 with TRBJ1-4; no firm D call. This CDR3 is built from 13 residues. The germline CDR1 and CDR2 sequences are SEHNR and FQNEAQ (reference sequence). The V end lost 0 bases, the J end lost 14 bases, and 13 bases lay between the germline ends. The DNA of the CDR3 is TGTGCCAGCAGCTTAGCGTTGTCAAATATCCTGTTTTTT. It is translated as CASSLALSNILFF.

The J gene is TRBJ2-3, the V gene TRBV20-1; D may be TRBD1 or TRBD2 (5 bases each). The CDR3 totals 14 residues. The V end lost 3 bases, the J end lost 6 bases, and 16 bases lay between the germline ends. Germline lookup yields CDR1 DFQATT and CDR2 SNEGSKA (reference sequence). The DNA for the CDR3 is TGCAGTGCTAGCGGAGGAGGCAGGGCGGATACGCAGTATTTT. As protein: CSASGGGRADTQYF.

The chain is built from TRBV30 and TRBJ1-1, with a possible D match to TRBD1 (5 bases). Trimming removed 3 bases at V and 0 bases at J, with 8 bases between. CDR3 length: 13 amino acids. Germline V lookup: CDR1 GTSNPN, CDR2 SVGIG (reference sequence). CDR3 region: CAWRTGLNTEAFF. The CDR3 DNA reads as TGTGCCTGGAGAACAGGTCTGAACACTGAAGCTTTCTTT. The full variable domain, in which reference TRBV30 and TRBJ1-1 provide the parts outside the CDR3, is SQTIHQWPATLVQPVGSPLSLECTVEGTSNPNLYWYRQAAGRGLQLLFYSVGIGQISSEVPQNLSASRPQDRQFILSSKKLLLSDSGFYLCAWRTGLNTEAFFGQGTRLTVV.

The chain is built from TRBV30 and TRBJ1-5; D possibly corresponds to TRBD1 (5 bases). The CDR3 covers 12 residues. Germline CDR1 is GTSNPN and CDR2 is SVGIG (reference sequence). Trimming stripped 3 bases from V and 4 bases from J, with 7 bases between. Written as DNA, the CDR3 is TGTGCCTGGAGGGGGCGGAATCAGCCCCAGCATTTT. Protein: CAWRGRNQPQHF.

The rearrangement links TRBV11-2 to TRBJ2-3; 7 bases are shared with TRBD1. The CDR3 totals 16 residues. Trimming cost V 4 bases and J 0 bases; bases outside gene matches: 7. Germline CDR1 reads SGHAT; CDR2 reads FQNNGV. CDR3 DNA sequence: TGTGCCAGCAGCTCCCGGGACAGATCTAGCACAGATACGCAGTATTTT. Encoded protein: CASSSRDRSSTDTQYF.

CDR3 nucleotide sequence: TGTGCCAGCAGTAGGAATAGCGGGAACGAGCAGTACTTC. Translating gives CASSRNSGNEQYF. The rearrangement uses TRBV3-1 and TRBJ2-7; the match to TRBD2 covers 8 bases. This CDR3 has 13 residues. Germline trimming cut 6 bases from V and 5 bases from J; bases unmatched to any gene: 6. Germline V gene sequence: CDR1 LGHDT, CDR2 YNNKEL (reference sequence).

This chain connects TRBV7-2 to TRBJ2-7; tentatively, D is TRBD1 (5 bases). Looked up from germline, CDR1 is SGHTA and CDR2 is FQGNSA. V was shortened by 1 base and J by 2 bases, with 12 bases between the two germline ends. The CDR3 spans 15 residues. CDR3 amino acids: CASSLVGKGAYEQYF. The CDR3 DNA reads as TGTGCCAGCAGCTTAGTGGGGAAAGGGGCCTACGAGCAGTACTTC.

The gene calls are TRBV18 and TRBJ2-2; 10 positions match TRBD1. This CDR3 spans 16 amino acids. The germline CDR1 and CDR2 sequences are KGHSH and LQKENI. V shed 3 bases, J shed 1 base, and the junction held 2 bases outside the gene matches. The CDR3 loop reads CASSPRDRGNTGELFF. Here the CDR3 DNA reads TGTGCCAGCTCACCCCGGGACAGGGGGAACACCGGGGAGCTGTTTTTT.

The CDR3, as DNA: TGTGCCAGCAGCTTAGCGGGACTAACGCAGGAGCAGTACTTC. Translating it yields CASSLAGLTQEQYF. The gene calls are TRBV7-9 and TRBJ2-7; 7 bases are shared with TRBD2. The CDR3 has 14 amino acids. With V trimmed by 0 bases and J by 7 bases, 6 bases remained unmatched. Germline CDR1 reads SEHNR; CDR2 reads FQNEAQ (reference sequence). The full variable domain, in which reference TRBV7-9 and TRBJ2-7 provide the parts outside the CDR3, is DTGVSQNPRHKITKRGQNVTFRCDPISEHNRLYWYRQTLGQGPEFLTYFQNEAQLEKSRLLSDRFSAERPKGSFSTLEIQRTEQGDSAMYLCASSLAGLTQEQYFGPGTRLTVT.

The CDR3: CASSQEIEEQFF. CDR3 DNA sequence: TGTGCCAGCAGCCAAGAGATCGAGGAGCAGTTCTTC. The chain joins TRBV14 to TRBJ2-1; D is unresolved. V lost 0 bases, J lost 10 bases, and 7 bases lay in between. The CDR3 loop spans 12 amino acids. CDR1 SGHDN and CDR2 FVKESK come from the germline V gene.

The chain employs TRBV20-1 and TRBJ1-2; 10 bases line up with TRBD1. Germline CDR1 and CDR2: DFQATT and SNEGSKA (reference sequence). The J segment lost 8 bases and the V segment lost 5 bases, leaving 11 bases of the junction unmatched. The CDR3 has 14 residues. The CDR3 DNA is TGCAGTGCTCCCCGACAGGGGGCGACGGGAGGCTACACCTTC. It is translated as CSAPRQGATGGYTF.

V gene TRBV7-2 combines with J gene TRBJ2-1; D unclear. Deletions cut 5 bases from V and 3 bases from J, with 11 bases between. This CDR3 has 14 residues. Germline assignment: CDR1 SGHTA and CDR2 FQGNSA. The CDR3 reads CASSPQGLYNEQFF. DNA for the CDR3: TGTGCCAGCAGCCCCCAAGGCCTCTACAATGAGCAGTTCTTC. Full variable domain (missing parts from reference TRBV7-2 and TRBJ2-1): GAGVSQSPSNKVTEKGKDVELRCDPISGHTALYWYRQSLGQGLEFLIYFQGNSAPDKSGLPSDRFSAERTGGSVSTLTIQRTQQEDSAVYLCASSPQGLYNEQFFGPGTRLTVL.